This entry features one TCR beta chain sequence. The study enrolled healthy HIV-negative adults without recent acute infections or vaccinations as donors. The CDR3 runs to 13 residues. Germline loops: CDR1 SEHNR, CDR2 FQNEAQ (reference sequence). V lost 7 bases and J 1 base, leaving 10 bases between the germline ends. At deep level, the assay was performed. Libraries were prepared by immunoSEQ multiplex PCR; TCRdb keeps only in-frame clonotypes and omits some of them. The data contain about 490,000 clones, 81% of them seen just once; the ten biggest clones take up roughly 13%. This sample is part of a study of shared clonotypes between healthy human individuals.

This clonotype originated in a woman aged 40-49 years in good health. Some clones in this sample may be carry-over from other donors' samples. Specimen: PBMCs. The V call is TRBV7-9, the J call TRBJ2-5, with D unresolved. CDR3 protein: CASTSTLQETQYF. As DNA, the CDR3 is TGTGCCAGCACCTCGACTCTCCAAGAGACCCAGTACTTC.